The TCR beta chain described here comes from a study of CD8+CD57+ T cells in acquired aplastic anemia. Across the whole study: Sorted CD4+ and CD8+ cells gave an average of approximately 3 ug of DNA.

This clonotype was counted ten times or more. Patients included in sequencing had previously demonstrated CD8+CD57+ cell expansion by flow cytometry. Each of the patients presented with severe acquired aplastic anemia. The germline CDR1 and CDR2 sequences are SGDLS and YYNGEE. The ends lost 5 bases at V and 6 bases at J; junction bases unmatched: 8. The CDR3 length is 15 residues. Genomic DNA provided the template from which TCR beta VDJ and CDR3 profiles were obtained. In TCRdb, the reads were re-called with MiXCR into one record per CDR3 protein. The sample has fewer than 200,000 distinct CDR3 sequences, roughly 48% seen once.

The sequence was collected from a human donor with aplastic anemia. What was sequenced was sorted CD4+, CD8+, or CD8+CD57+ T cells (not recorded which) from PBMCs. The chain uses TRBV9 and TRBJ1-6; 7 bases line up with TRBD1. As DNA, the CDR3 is TGTGCCAGCAGAAAAACCGGGACAGCTAATTCACCCCTCCACTTT. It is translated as CASRKTGTANSPLHF.